These T cell receptor beta chains were read from a single sample in a study of T-cell reconstitution after alpha-beta-depleted transplantation in children. MiXCR, applied by TCRdb to the PCR reads, yields one record per CDR3 protein. The sample lists 300,000 or so distinct CDR3 sequences; over 8% were seen once. The sequencing here drew on PBMCs from the stem cell graft donor, taken from the stem cell graft. The receptor source for this set is a human donor who donated a stem cell graft to a child with SCID. Both conserved end residues are part of each CDR3. A D gene is named only where the DNA matches it firmly. Clone size is shown for a subset of rows, as once, few, many or a class of expanded clone.

TRBJ1-6 - TRBD1 TRBV6-1 TGTGCCAGGCGGACAGGTGATAATTCACCCCTCCACTTT CARRTGDNSPLHF
TRBJ2-5 - - TRBV7-6 TGTGCCAGCATGGGGTTTAAGGAGACCCAGTACTTC CASMGFKETQYF
TRBJ2-6 few - TRBV4-2 TGTGCCAGCAGCCAAGAGGCCGGCGCTACTGGGGCCAACGTCCTGACTTTC CASSQEAGATGANVLTF
TRBJ2-5 many TRBD2 TRBV12-3/TRBV12-4 TGTGCCAGCAGTTTACTAGCGGGGCTGGGACAAGAGACCCAGTACTTC CASSLLAGLGQETQYF
TRBJ2-7 many - TRBV4-1 TGCGCCAGCAGCCAAGTCGTAGGTTCCTACGAGCAGTACTTC CASSQVVGSYEQYF
TRBJ1-2 many - TRBV6-5 TGTGCCAGCAGTTACAGGGAGGGCTATGGCTACACCTTC CASSYREGYGYTF
TRBJ2-7 few TRBD2 TRBV6-5 TGTGCCAGCAGTTACGCGACTAGCGGGGGCCGCTTCTCCTACGAGCAGTACTTC CASSYATSGGRFSYEQYF
TRBJ2-7 few - TRBV3-1 TGTGCCAGCAGCCAACGGGCAGGGACCTACGAGCAGTACTTC CASSQRAGTYEQYF
TRBJ2-1 - TRBD1 TRBV5-1 TGCGCCAGCAGCAGTGACCCAGGGGGACGAAGATACAATGAGCAGTTCTTC CASSSDPGGRRYNEQFF
TRBJ2-3 few TRBD2 TRBV7-2 TGTGCCAGCAGCTTAGCGCTAGCGGGGGGGACCACAGATACGCAGTATTTT CASSLALAGGTTDTQYF
TRBJ1-6 - TRBD1 TRBV9 TGTGCCAGCAGCGTCGGACAGGGTTGGACACCCCTCCACTTT CASSVGQGWTPLHF
TRBJ2-5 few TRBD1 TRBV12-3/TRBV12-4 TGTGCCAGCCGGGCAGGGGGTCGAGAGACCCAGTACTTC CASRAGGRETQYF
TRBJ2-5 - - TRBV7-9 TGTGCCAGCAGCTTATGGGTAGGGGGGATTTTGGAGACCCAGTACTTC CASSLWVGGILETQYF
TRBJ1-2 few - TRBV20-1 TGCAGTGCTAGTGGGGGTAACTATGGCTACACCTTC CSASGGNYGYTF
TRBJ2-7 - TRBD1 TRBV6-1 TGTGCCAGCAATACGGACAGGGGCTACGAGCAGTACTTC CASNTDRGYEQYF
TRBJ1-3 few - TRBV7-2 TGTGCCAGCAGCTTGGTACAGGGCCTCTCTGGAAACACCATATATTTT CASSLVQGLSGNTIYF
TRBJ2-7 many - TRBV3-1 TGTGCCAGCAGCCAAGCCTACGAGCAGTACTTC CASSQAYEQYF
TRBJ2-5 - - TRBV10-3 TGTGCCATCAACTCGCAGGCCGGGATCCAAGAGACCCAGTACTTC CAINSQAGIQETQYF
TRBJ1-4 once - TRBV12-3/TRBV12-4 TGTGCCAGCAGTCGATCCGGGACAAGGGCCGAAAAACTGTTTTTT CASSRSGTRAEKLFF
TRBJ2-1 - - TRBV5-1 TGCGCCAGCAGCTTGGAGTCTAGCGGCAGGGGGAATGAGCAGTTCTTC CASSLESSGRGNEQFF
TRBJ2-1 many - TRBV7-3 TGTGCCAGCAGCCTAGGGGGGTCCGAGCAGTTCTTC CASSLGGSEQFF
TRBJ1-1 - TRBD1 TRBV5-6 TGTGCCAGCGGCGACAGGGCGAACACTGAAGCTTTCTTT CASGDRANTEAFF